The clone carrying this TCR beta chain was counted a few times. What it binds is unknown. The entry originates in a study of brain metastases from non-small cell lung cancer. Study observations and caveats: Brain metastases had lower T-cell infiltration than primary tumors.

V was pared by 6 bases and J by 7 bases, with 0 bases of the junction left unmatched. The CDR3 sequence is 12 residues long. The germline CDR1 and CDR2 sequences are SNHLY and FYNNEI. Data came from immunoSEQ multiplex PCR; TCRdb stores just in-frame clones and leaves some out. Here the sample spans fewer than 5,500 clones, about nine tenths being singletons. The chain has TRBV2 and TRBJ1-4, with 9 bases aligning to TRBD1. Sequenced input: primary lung tumor tissue. The sequence was collected from a donor aged 40 or over with non-small cell lung cancer. The CDR3 is CASRDRGEKLFF. In DNA form, the CDR3 reads TGTGCCAGCAGGGACAGGGGTGAAAAACTGTTTTTT.